The T cell receptor beta chain under discussion was sequenced for a study of beta chain features in type 1 diabetes. The isolated RNA, all of it, was reverse transcribed, so expressed TCRB transcripts were what got sequenced. Using immunoSEQ multiplex PCR, the repertoire was profiled, and TCRdb retains in-frame clones only, with some absent. The top ten clones hold about 0.02% of a sample with some 700,000 clones, 13% of them seen once. Trimming stripped 1 base from V and 8 bases from J, with 20 bases between. The germline V gene encodes CDR1 GTSNPN and CDR2 SVGIG (reference sequence). CDR3 length: 15 residues. General study results and limits: Small HLA sub-analyses could not settle whether HLA shapes TCRB rearrangement. There was a moderate but significant shortening of TCRB CDR3s in all four CD4+ subsets of Type 1 diabetes patients. Reads derived from cDNA could over-represent cells showing high TCR expression.

This clone was detected a few times. No antigen is known for it. CD4+ cells of the naive, central memory, regulatory and stem cell-like memory types were sorted via CD45RO/CCR7/CD25/CD127/CD95/CD27. Sequencing was carried out using naive CD4+ T cells from blood. The origin of this receptor is a man aged 18 to 30 with type 1 diabetes. J is TRBJ1-2 and V is TRBV30, with D perhaps matching TRBD1 (5 bases). The CDR3 reads CAWSADGTAWGGYTF. Here the CDR3 DNA reads TGTGCCTGGAGTGCCGACGGGACGGCTTGGGGCGGCTACACCTTC.